A selection of T cell receptor beta chains follows, all from one sample in a study of Ad26.COV2.S vaccination and SARS-CoV-2 variants. Using immunoSEQ multiplex PCR, the repertoire was profiled, and TCRdb retains in-frame clones only, with some absent. The sample holds over 400,000 clones, roughly 87% seen once. Specimen: peripheral blood, collected in a trial of Ad26.COV2.S vaccine versus placebo. The receptors derive from a person between 18 and 59 years old who received the Ad26.COV2.S COVID-19 vaccine or a placebo. The CDR3 runs from the conserved cysteine through the conserved F or W. Fields, in order: V gene, J gene, clone size, D gene, CDR3 protein, CDR3 DNA. A D gene is named only where the DNA matches it firmly. Clone size is stated in some rows and not others, as once, few, many or a class when expanded.

>TRBV19|TRBJ1-4|-|-
CASSIYGQGEKLFF
TGTGCCAGTAGTATCTACGGCCAGGGCGAAAAACTGTTTTTT
>TRBV9|TRBJ2-1|-|-
CASSVGANEQFF
TGTGCCAGCAGCGTAGGCGCAAATGAGCAGTTCTTC
>TRBV28|TRBJ2-5|-|TRBD2
CASSRGEGREETQYF
TGTGCCAGCAGCCGGGGGGAGGGCCGGGAAGAGACCCAGTACTTC
>TRBV7-9|TRBJ2-7|-|-
CASSLPPSSYEQYF
TGTGCCAGCAGCTTACCTCCAAGCTCCTACGAGCAGTACTTC
>TRBV9|TRBJ2-1|-|-
CASSETGSSYNEQFF
TGTGCCAGCAGCGAAACAGGGAGCTCCTACAATGAGCAGTTCTTC
>TRBV29-1|TRBJ2-2|few|-
CSGASGDTGELFF
TGCAGCGGGGCCTCAGGGGACACCGGGGAGCTGTTTTTT
>TRBV9|TRBJ2-5|-|TRBD2
CASSEFGTSQGTTGAQYF
TGTGCCAGCAGCGAATTCGGGACTAGCCAGGGGACCACGGGTGCCCAGTACTTC
>TRBV24-1|TRBJ1-5|-|-
CATFGDRWGLYSNQPQHF
TGTGCCACCTTTGGGGACCGATGGGGGCTTTATAGCAATCAGCCCCAGCATTTT
>TRBV11-2|TRBJ2-1|-|-
CASSLGILSGHEQFF
TGTGCCAGCAGCTTAGGTATCCTATCTGGCCATGAGCAGTTCTTC
>TRBV15|TRBJ2-2|-|-
CATRQGWGNTGELFF
TGTGCCACCAGGCAAGGGTGGGGAAACACCGGGGAGCTGTTTTTT
>TRBV7-6|TRBJ2-7|-|-
CASSSLGNEQYF
TGTGCCAGCAGCTCCTTAGGGAACGAGCAGTACTTC
>TRBV2|TRBJ2-3|-|TRBD2
CARGLAGGRTDTQYF
TGTGCCAGAGGACTAGCGGGAGGCCGGACAGATACGCAGTATTTT
>TRBV28|TRBJ1-1|once|-
CASKSVNTEAFF
TGTGCCAGCAAGTCAGTGAACACTGAAGCTTTCTTT
>TRBV7-2|TRBJ2-7|-|-
CASTRTRDLYEQYF
TGTGCCAGCACCCGGACTCGTGACCTGTACGAGCAGTACTTC
>TRBV12-3/TRBV12-4|TRBJ2-1|once|-
CASSLGSINEQFF
TGTGCCAGCAGTTTAGGGAGTATCAATGAGCAGTTCTTC
>TRBV27|TRBJ1-5|-|-
CASSLGISGQPQHF
TGTGCCAGCAGTCTGGGTATTTCTGGACAGCCCCAGCATTTT
>TRBV12-5|TRBJ2-1|-|TRBD2
CASGFSGRSNEQFF
TGTGCTAGTGGTTTTAGCGGGAGAAGTAATGAGCAGTTCTTC
>TRBV12-3/TRBV12-4|TRBJ1-5|-|-
CASSSTEKPQHF
TGTGCCAGCAGTTCGACAGAGAAGCCCCAGCATTTT
>TRBV14|TRBJ1-2|-|-
CASSQDEDYGYTF
TGTGCCAGCAGCCAAGATGAGGACTATGGCTACACCTTC
>TRBV9|TRBJ2-3|-|-
CASSVDQGHTDTQYF
TGTGCCAGCAGCGTAGACCAGGGACACACAGATACGCAGTATTTT
>TRBV7-2|TRBJ2-7|-|-
CASSLRTYEQYF
TGTGCCAGCAGCTTAAGAACCTACGAGCAGTACTTC
>TRBV4-3|TRBJ2-6|-|TRBD1
CASSYGDRVSSGANVLTF
TGCGCCAGCAGCTACGGGGACAGAGTTAGCTCTGGGGCCAACGTCCTGACTTTC
>TRBV5-1|TRBJ1-6|-|-
CASSLDRPGNSPLHF
TGCGCCAGCAGCTTGGACAGACCTGGAAATTCACCCCTCCACTTT
>TRBV9|TRBJ2-1|-|TRBD2
CASSVGLAGNNEQFF
TGTGCCAGCAGCGTAGGACTAGCGGGTAACAATGAGCAGTTCTTC
>TRBV7-8|TRBJ2-7|once|TRBD2
CASSFNSGRASLEQYF
TGTGCCAGCAGCTTTAATAGCGGGAGGGCCTCTCTCGAGCAGTACTTC
>TRBV19|TRBJ2-1|-|TRBD2
CASSIDRTSAYNEQFF
TGTGCCAGTAGTATAGATCGTACTAGCGCCTACAATGAGCAGTTCTTC
>TRBV13|TRBJ2-7|-|-
CASSLNRNSYEQYF
TGTGCCAGCAGCTTAAACAGGAACTCCTACGAGCAGTACTTC
>TRBV4-1|TRBJ2-3|once|TRBD2
CASSLGTSGSVYADTQYF
TGCGCCAGCAGCCTAGGGACTAGCGGGAGTGTCTACGCCGATACGCAGTATTTT
>TRBV5-8|TRBJ2-5|once|-
CASSLDLKGTQYF
TGTGCCAGCAGCTTGGACCTCAAGGGGACCCAGTACTTC
>TRBV6-5|TRBJ2-6|-|-
CASSYSRSGANVLTF
TGTGCCAGCAGTTACTCTCGGTCCGGGGCCAACGTCCTGACTTTC
>TRBV2|TRBJ2-1|-|-
CASSAIARHNEQFF
TGTGCCAGCAGTGCAATAGCGCGCCACAATGAGCAGTTCTTC
>TRBV7-2|TRBJ1-1|-|-
CASSLPGRHPNTEAFF
TGTGCCAGCAGCCTCCCGGGTAGGCATCCGAACACTGAAGCTTTCTTT
>TRBV29-1|TRBJ2-7|-|-
CSVESDIPYEQYF
TGCAGCGTTGAATCGGATATTCCCTACGAGCAGTACTTC
>TRBV9|TRBJ2-7|-|TRBD1
CASSDRDRAYEQYF
TGTGCCAGCAGCGACCGGGACAGGGCCTACGAGCAGTACTTC